The entry below describes one T cell receptor beta chain. These data come from a study of CD8 T cells in Susac syndrome. Random hexamers were used to reverse transcribe an amount of roughly 0.5 to 1 ug RNA. A single record per CDR3 protein comes from TCRdb applying MiXCR to the immunoSEQ multiplex PCR reads. The sample contains tens of thousands of distinct CDR3 sequences, 95% of which appear only once. Trimming stripped 6 bases from V and 4 bases from J, with 10 bases between. The CDR3 runs to 12 residues. From germline, CDR1 is MDHEN and CDR2 SYDVKM. The TCR comes from a human donor with Susac syndrome. Sequencing was done on a sample of CD8+ T cells from PBMCs. The chain couples TRBV28 to TRBJ2-7; D ambiguous. CDR3 DNA sequence: TGTGCCAGCAGCCTTTTACGGTACGAGCAGTACTTC. Translation: CASSLLRYEQYF.